The 7 T cell receptor beta chains below come from one sample, sequenced in a study of OX40 agonist ivuxolimab in advanced cancers. The data were produced by immunoSEQ multiplex PCR, yet TCRdb's version contains in-frame clones alone and is incomplete. The table has tens of thousands of clones, approximately 90% seen once. The sequencing here drew on CD4+ or CD8+ T cells sorted from blood, taken in a trial of the OX40 agonist ivuxolimab. These receptors originate from an adult with an advanced solid tumor such as melanoma, head and neck, liver or kidney cancer.

The chain couples TRBV15 to TRBJ2-1; the D is unclear. This CDR3 is 13 amino acids long. CDR1 is LNHNV, CDR2 YYDKDF, per germline (reference sequence). Trimming removed 3 bases at V and 1 base at J, with 4 bases between. For the CDR3, the DNA is TGTGCCACCAGCAGCGAATCCTACAATGAGCAGTTCTTC. Residues: CATSSESYNEQFF.

This clone was found once. The gene calls are TRBV14 and TRBJ2-7; D is unclear. V was trimmed by 6 bases and J by 4 bases, leaving 13 bases between them. In germline, CDR1 is SGHDN, CDR2 FVKESK. The CDR3 is 13 residues long. CDR3 coding DNA: TGTGCCAGCAGGCTAGACGGCGAATACGAGCAGTACTTC. Translating it yields CASRLDGEYEQYF.

As to this clone: Additional DNA sequences in this sample encode the identical CDR3. The chain links TRBV6-5 to TRBJ2-2, with D possibly being TRBD1 (5 bases). Germline lookup yields CDR1 MNHEY and CDR2 SVGAGI. Trimming removed 2 bases from V and 6 bases from J, with 7 bases in between. The CDR3 is 13 amino acids. The CDR3 nucleotides read TGTGCCAGCAGTTACGAAGGGGCCGGGGAGCTGTTTTTT. Translation gives CASSYEGAGELFF.

This chain joins TRBV9 and TRBJ2-7; 8 nucleotides align to TRBD2. CDR3 size: 14 residues. The V gene's germline CDR1 is SGDLS and CDR2 YYNGEE. J was trimmed by 0 bases and V by 6 bases; bases with no gene match: 5. This chain's CDR3 is CASNAGGSSYEQYF. As DNA, the CDR3 is TGTGCCAGCAACGCGGGGGGAAGCTCCTACGAGCAGTACTTC.

The V and J genes are TRBV27 and TRBJ1-2, with no clear D. Trimming pared 4 bases from V and 7 bases from J, leaving 7 bases between. Looked up from germline, CDR1 is MNHEY and CDR2 is SMNVEV (reference sequence). CDR3 length equals 11 residues. The CDR3 DNA follows: TGTGCCAGCAGTTCCTCCACTGGCTACACCTTC. Amino acid sequence: CASSSSTGYTF.

The chain couples TRBV5-1 to TRBJ1-1; D not resolved. Trimming took off 0 bases at V and 1 base at J, with 7 bases between the two ends. The length of the CDR3 is 14 residues. Germline assignment: CDR1 SGHRS and CDR2 YFSETQ. Here the CDR3 DNA reads TGCGCCAGCAGCTTGGAAAGCTCGAACACTGAAGCTTTCTTT. Its translation is CASSLESSNTEAFF.

The V call is TRBV5-1, the J call TRBJ2-3; D may match TRBD1 or TRBD2 (5 bases each). The CDR3 covers 14 residues. Germline CDR1 SGHRS, CDR2 YFSETQ. V lost 7 bases to trimming and J lost 1 base, with 13 bases between them. CDR3 DNA: TGCGCCAGCGGCCGGGACCTCGGCACAGATACGCAGTATTTT. As protein: CASGRDLGTDTQYF.